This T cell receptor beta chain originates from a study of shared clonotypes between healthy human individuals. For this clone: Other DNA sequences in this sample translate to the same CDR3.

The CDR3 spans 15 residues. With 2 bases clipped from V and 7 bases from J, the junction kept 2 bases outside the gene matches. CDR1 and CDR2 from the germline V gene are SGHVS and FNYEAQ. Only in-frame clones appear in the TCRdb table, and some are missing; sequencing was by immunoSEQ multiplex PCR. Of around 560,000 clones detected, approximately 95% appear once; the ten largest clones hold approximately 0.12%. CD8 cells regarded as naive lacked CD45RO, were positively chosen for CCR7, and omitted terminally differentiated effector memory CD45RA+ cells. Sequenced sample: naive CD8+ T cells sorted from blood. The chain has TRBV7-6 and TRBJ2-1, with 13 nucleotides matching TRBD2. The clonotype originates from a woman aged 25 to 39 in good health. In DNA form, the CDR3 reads TGTGCCAGCAGCTTAACTAGCGGGAGGGCTAATGAGCAGTTCTTC. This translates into CASSLTSGRANEQFF.